This T cell receptor beta chain was retrieved from a study of T-cell reconstitution after alpha-beta-depleted transplantation in children. General study results and limits: T-cell numbers and diversity one year post-transplant derived largely from freshly generated T cells. Reported findings indicate that, about two months after transplant, alpha-beta T cells came from several hundred expanded clones, which were derived from non-depleted graft cells.

V shed 7 bases and J 6 bases; nucleotides not matched to a gene: 10. Germline V CDR1 and CDR2: SQVTM, ANQGSEA. This CDR3 spans 14 amino acids. As for this clonotype: Its target is not known.

The TCRbeta library was prepared with unique molecular identifiers. TCRdb passed the PCR reads through MiXCR, listing each CDR3 protein once. The repertoire holds 98,000 or so distinct CDR3 sequences, with 23% as singletons. Material: PBMCs, obtained before TCRalphabeta/CD19-depleted stem cell transplant. The receptor was isolated from a boy younger than 10 with acute lymphoblastic leukemia, due to receive a stem cell transplant. This chain joins TRBV29-1 and TRBJ2-1; 9 bases agree with TRBD1. The CDR3, as DNA: TGCAGCGCGTCGATAGAGGACAGGGGCAATGAGCAGTTCTTC. This encodes CSASIEDRGNEQFF.